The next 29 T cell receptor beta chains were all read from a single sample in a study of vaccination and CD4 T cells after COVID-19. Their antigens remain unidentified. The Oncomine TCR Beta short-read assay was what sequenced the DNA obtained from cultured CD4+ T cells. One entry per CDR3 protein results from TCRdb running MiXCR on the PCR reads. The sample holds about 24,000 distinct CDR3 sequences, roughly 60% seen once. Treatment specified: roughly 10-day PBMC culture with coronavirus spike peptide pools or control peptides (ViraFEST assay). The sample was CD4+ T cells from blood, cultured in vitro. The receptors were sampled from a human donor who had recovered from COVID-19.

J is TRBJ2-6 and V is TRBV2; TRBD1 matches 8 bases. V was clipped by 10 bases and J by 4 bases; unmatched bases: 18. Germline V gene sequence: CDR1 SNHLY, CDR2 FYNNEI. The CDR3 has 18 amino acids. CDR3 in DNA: TGTGCCACCGAACTCGACAGGGGCCGTCGGTCAGGGGCCAACGTCCTGACTTTC. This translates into CATELDRGRRSGANVLTF.

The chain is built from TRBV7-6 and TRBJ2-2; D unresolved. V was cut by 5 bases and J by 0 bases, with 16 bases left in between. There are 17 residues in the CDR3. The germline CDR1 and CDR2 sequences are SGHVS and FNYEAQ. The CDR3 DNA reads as TGTGCCAGCAGCCCGTGGAACTCTCCCGCGAACACCGGGGAGCTGTTTTTT. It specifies CASSPWNSPANTGELFF.

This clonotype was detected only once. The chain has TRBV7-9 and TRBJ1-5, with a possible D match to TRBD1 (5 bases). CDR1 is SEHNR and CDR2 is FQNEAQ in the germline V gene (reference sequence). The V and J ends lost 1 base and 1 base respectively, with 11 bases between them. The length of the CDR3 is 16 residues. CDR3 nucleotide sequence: TGTGCCAGCAGCTTAGGGGAGGGGCCCAGCAATCAGCCCCAGCATTTT. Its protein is CASSLGEGPSNQPQHF.

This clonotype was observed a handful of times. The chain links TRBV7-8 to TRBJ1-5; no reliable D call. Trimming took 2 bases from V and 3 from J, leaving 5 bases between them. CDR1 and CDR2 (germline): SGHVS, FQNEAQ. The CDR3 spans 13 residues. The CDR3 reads CASSLWVNQPQHF. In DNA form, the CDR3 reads TGTGCCAGCAGCTTATGGGTCAATCAGCCCCAGCATTTT. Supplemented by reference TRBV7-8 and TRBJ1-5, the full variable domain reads GAGVSQSPRYKVAKRGQDVALRCDPISGHVSLFWYQQALGQGPEFLTYFQNEAQLDKSGLPSDRFFAERPEGSVSTLKIQRTQQEDSAVYLCASSLWVNQPQHFGDGTRLSIL.

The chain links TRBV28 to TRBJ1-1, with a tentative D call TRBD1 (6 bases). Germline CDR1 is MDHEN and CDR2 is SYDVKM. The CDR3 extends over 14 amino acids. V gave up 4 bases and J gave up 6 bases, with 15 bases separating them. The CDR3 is CASSSQGKKAEAFF. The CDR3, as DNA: TGTGCCAGCAGTTCTCAGGGGAAGAAAGCTGAAGCTTTCTTT.

CDR3 DNA: TGCAGTGCTAGGGACCGAAATTCTGGGGCCAACGTCCTGACTTTC. This codes for CSARDRNSGANVLTF. The V call is TRBV20-1, the J call TRBJ2-6; D is uncertain. Germline lookup yields CDR1 DFQATT and CDR2 SNEGSKA (reference sequence). The V and J ends lost 3 bases and 1 base respectively, with 10 bases between them. The CDR3 loop spans 15 amino acids.

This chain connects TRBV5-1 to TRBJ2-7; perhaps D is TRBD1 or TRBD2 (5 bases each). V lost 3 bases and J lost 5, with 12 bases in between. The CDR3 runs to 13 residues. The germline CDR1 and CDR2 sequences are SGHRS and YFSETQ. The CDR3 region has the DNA TGCGCCAGCAGCTCGGGACGTCCCCACGAGCAGTACTTC. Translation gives CASSSGRPHEQYF.

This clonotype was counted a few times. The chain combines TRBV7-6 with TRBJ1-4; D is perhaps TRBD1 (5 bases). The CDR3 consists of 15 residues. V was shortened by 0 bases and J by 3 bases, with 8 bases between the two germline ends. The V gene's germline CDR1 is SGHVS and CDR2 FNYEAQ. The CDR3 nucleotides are TGTGCCAGCAGCTTAGCCGGGGGGGCTAATGAAAAACTGTTTTTT. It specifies CASSLAGGANEKLFF. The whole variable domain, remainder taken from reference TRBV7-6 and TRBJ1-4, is GAGVSQSPRYKVTKRGQDVALRCDPISGHVSLYWYRQALGQGPEFLTYFNYEAQQDKSGLPNDRFSAERPEGSISTLTIQRTEQRDSAMYRCASSLAGGANEKLFFGSGTQLSVL.

The CDR3 loop reads CAGPNQPQHF. CDR3 nucleotides: TGCGCCGGACCCAATCAGCCCCAGCATTTT. J is TRBJ1-5 and V is TRBV10-1, with D unclear. There are 10 residues in the CDR3. Germline V gene sequence: CDR1 WNHNN, CDR2 SYGVQD (reference sequence). Trimming shortened V by 11 bases and J by 3 bases, and 5 bases separated the two germline ends.

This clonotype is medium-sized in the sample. Here the CDR3 reads CASSMRDRAKQETQYF. The CDR3 DNA sequence: TGTGCCAGTAGTATGAGGGACAGGGCTAAGCAGGAGACCCAGTACTTC. This chain links TRBV19 with TRBJ2-5, with 9 bases that match TRBD1. The J segment lost 5 bases and the V segment lost 3 bases, leaving 10 bases of the junction unmatched. This CDR3 has 16 amino acids. Germline V gives CDR1 LNHDA, CDR2 SQIVND (reference sequence).

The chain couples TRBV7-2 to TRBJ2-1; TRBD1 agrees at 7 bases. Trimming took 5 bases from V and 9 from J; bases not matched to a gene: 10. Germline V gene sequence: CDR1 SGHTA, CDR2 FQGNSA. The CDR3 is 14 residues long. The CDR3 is CASSPGGSQGEQFF. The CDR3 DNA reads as TGTGCCAGCAGCCCAGGGGGTAGTCAGGGTGAGCAGTTCTTC.

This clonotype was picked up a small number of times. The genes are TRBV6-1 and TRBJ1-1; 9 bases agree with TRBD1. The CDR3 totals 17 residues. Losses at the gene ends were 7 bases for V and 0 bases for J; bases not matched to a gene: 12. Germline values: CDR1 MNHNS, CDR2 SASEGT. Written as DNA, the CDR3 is TGTGCCAGCACCCCACCGGGACAGGGTGGAATGAACACTGAAGCTTTCTTT. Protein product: CASTPPGQGGMNTEAFF.

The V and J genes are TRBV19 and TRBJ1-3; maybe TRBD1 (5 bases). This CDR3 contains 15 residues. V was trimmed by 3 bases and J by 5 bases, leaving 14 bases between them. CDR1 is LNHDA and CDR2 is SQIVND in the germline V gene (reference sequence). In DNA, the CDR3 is TGTGCCAGTAGTATGGACAAAGGGATTCGAAACACCATATATTTT. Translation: CASSMDKGIRNTIYF.

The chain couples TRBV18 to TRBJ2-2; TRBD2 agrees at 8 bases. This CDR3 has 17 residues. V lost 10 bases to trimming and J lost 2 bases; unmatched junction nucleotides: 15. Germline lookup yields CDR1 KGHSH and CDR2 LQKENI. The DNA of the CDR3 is TGTGCCAACTCCCCGGGCATAGCGGGGAGCAACACCGGGGAGCTGTTTTTT. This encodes CANSPGIAGSNTGELFF. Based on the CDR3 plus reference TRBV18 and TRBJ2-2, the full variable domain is NAGVMQNPRHLVRRRGQEARLRCSPMKGHSHVYWYRQLPEEGLKFMVYLQKENIIDESGMPKERFSAEFPKEGPSILRIQQVVRGDSAAYFCANSPGIAGSNTGELFFGEGSRLTVL.

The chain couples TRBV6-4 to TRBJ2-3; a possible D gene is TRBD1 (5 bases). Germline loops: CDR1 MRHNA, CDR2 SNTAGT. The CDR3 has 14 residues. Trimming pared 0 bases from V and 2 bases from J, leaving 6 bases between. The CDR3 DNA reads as TGTGCCAGCAGTGACTCGACAGTCACAGATACGCAGTATTTT. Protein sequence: CASSDSTVTDTQYF.

For the CDR3, the DNA is TGTGCGGGGGGCAGGGTCGGACGCACTGAAGCTTTCTTT. This encodes CAGGRVGRTEAFF. J is TRBJ1-1 and V is TRBV30; D is possibly TRBD1 (6 bases). The CDR3 is made up of 13 amino acids. Germline V lookup: CDR1 GTSNPN, CDR2 SVGIG (reference sequence).

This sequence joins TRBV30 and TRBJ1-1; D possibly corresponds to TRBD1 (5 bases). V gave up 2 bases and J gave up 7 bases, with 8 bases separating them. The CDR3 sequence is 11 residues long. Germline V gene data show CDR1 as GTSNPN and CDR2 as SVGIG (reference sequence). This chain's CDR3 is CAWSPGIEAFF. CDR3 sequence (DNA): TGTGCCTGGAGTCCAGGGATTGAAGCTTTCTTT. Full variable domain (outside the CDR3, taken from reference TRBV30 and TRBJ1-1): SQTIHQWPATLVQPVGSPLSLECTVEGTSNPNLYWYRQAAGRGLQLLFYSVGIGQISSEVPQNLSASRPQDRQFILSSKKLLLSDSGFYLCAWSPGIEAFFGQGTRLTVV.

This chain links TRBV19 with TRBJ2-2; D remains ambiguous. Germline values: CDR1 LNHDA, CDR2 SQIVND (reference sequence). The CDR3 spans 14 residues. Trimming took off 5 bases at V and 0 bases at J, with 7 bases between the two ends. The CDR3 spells CASSRVSNTGELFF. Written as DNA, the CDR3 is TGTGCCAGTAGTCGCGTATCGAACACCGGGGAGCTGTTTTTT.

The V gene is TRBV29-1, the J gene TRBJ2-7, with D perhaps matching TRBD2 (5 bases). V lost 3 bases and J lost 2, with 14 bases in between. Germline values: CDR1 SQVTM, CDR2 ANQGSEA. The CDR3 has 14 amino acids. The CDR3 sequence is CSVDGGRSAYEQYF. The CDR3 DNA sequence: TGCAGCGTTGACGGAGGCAGGTCAGCCTACGAGCAGTACTTC.

This CDR3 reads CAWSKLGVGANVLTF. The CDR3 nucleotides are TGTGCCTGGAGTAAACTGGGAGTTGGGGCCAACGTCCTGACTTTC. This chain joins TRBV30 and TRBJ2-6, with D possibly being TRBD2 (5 bases). There are 15 residues in the CDR3. V gave up 2 bases and J gave up 3 bases, with 11 bases separating them. In germline, CDR1 is GTSNPN, CDR2 SVGIG (reference sequence).

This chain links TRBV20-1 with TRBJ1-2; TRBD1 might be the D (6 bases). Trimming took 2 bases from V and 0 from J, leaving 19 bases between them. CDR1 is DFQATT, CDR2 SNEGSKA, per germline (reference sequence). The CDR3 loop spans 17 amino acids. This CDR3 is CSARLRGGREANYGYTF. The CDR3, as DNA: TGCAGTGCTAGACTCCGGGGGGGGCGCGAGGCTAACTATGGCTACACCTTC.

The CDR3 bases are TGTGCCAGCAGCCCTAGACAGGGGGGGAACACTGAAGCTTTCTTT. It codes for CASSPRQGGNTEAFF. The chain has TRBV12-3 or TRBV12-4 and TRBJ1-1; 9 bases match TRBD1. J was trimmed by 1 base and V by 6 bases; bases with no gene match: 6. The CDR3 runs 15 residues.

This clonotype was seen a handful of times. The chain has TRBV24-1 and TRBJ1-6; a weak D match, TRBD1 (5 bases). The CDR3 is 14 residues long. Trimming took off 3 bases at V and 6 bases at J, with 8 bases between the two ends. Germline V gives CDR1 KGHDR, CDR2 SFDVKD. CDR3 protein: CATSDPGPNSPLHF. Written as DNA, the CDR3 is TGTGCCACCAGTGATCCGGGACCTAATTCACCCCTCCACTTT.

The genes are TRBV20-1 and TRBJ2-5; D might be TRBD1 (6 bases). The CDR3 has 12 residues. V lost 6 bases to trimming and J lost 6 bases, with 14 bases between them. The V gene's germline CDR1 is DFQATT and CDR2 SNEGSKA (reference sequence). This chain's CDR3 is CSAVWTAQTQYF. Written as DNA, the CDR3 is TGCAGTGCCGTATGGACAGCCCAGACCCAGTACTTC.

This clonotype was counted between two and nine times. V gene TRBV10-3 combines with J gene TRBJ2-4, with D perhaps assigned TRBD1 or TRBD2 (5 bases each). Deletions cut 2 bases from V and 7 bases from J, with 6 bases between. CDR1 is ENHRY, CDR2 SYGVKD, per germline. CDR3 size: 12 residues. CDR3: CAISEGDNIQYF. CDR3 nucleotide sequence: TGTGCCATCAGTGAGGGGGACAACATTCAGTACTTC.

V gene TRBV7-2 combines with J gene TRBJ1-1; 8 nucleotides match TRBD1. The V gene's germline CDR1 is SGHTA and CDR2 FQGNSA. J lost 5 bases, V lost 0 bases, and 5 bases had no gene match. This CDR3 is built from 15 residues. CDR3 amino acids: CASSLAQGAVTEAFF. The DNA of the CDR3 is TGTGCCAGCAGCTTAGCGCAGGGGGCGGTGACTGAAGCTTTCTTT. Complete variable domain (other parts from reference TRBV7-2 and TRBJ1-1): GAGVSQSPSNKVTEKGKDVELRCDPISGHTALYWYRQSLGQGLEFLIYFQGNSAPDKSGLPSDRFSAERTGGSVSTLTIQRTQQEDSAVYLCASSLAQGAVTEAFFGQGTRLTVV.

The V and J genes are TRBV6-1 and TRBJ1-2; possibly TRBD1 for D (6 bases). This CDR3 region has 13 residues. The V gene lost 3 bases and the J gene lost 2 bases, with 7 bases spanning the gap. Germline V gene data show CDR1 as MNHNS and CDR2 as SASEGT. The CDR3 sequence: CASSDRGNYGYTF. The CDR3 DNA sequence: TGTGCCAGCAGTGACAGGGGAAACTATGGCTACACCTTC.

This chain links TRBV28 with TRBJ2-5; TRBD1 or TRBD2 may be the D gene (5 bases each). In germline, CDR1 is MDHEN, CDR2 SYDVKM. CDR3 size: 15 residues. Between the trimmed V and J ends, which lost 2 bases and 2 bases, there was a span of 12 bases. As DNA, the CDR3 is TGTGCCAGCAGTTTACGAAGGGACCTTCAAGAGACCCAGTACTTC. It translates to CASSLRRDLQETQYF. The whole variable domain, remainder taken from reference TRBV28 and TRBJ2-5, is DVKVTQSSRYLVKRTGEKVFLECVQDMDHENMFWYRQDPGLGLRLIYFSYDVKMKEKGDIPEGYSVSREKKERFSLILESASTNQTSMYLCASSLRRDLQETQYFGPGTRLLVL.

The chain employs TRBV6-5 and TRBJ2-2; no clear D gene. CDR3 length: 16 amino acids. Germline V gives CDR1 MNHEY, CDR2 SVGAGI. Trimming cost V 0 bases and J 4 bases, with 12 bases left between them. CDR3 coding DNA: TGTGCCAGCAGTTACTCGATATACCAGTTCACCGGGGAGCTGTTTTTT. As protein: CASSYSIYQFTGELFF.